This T cell receptor beta chain derives from a study of blood T cell repertoires in COVID-19 (dated by TCRdb to 2020 to 2021). With regard to the full study: Samples covering the acute and convalescent phases of COVID-19 were provided by collaborators in the United States, Italy and Spain. Nearly every sample came with metadata listing a de-identified subject ID, COVID-19 status, age in years and sex. Deeply sampled blood TCRbeta repertoires from subjects exposed to, actively infected with, or recovered from COVID-19 were included in the dataset. The material from the prospective study consisted of cDNA or gDNA derived from T cells, B-cell-depleted T cells, or PBMCs. The repertoires were released in a freely available public database meant as a resource for research on the immune response to SARS-CoV-2. HLA class I and class II types, where available, came from metadata supplied by the sample provider rather than from assay-based typing. The samples were drawn from two sources: the first 160 participants of the ongoing ImmuneRACE study, and 1,000 to 1,500 subjects contributed by 6 global collaborators. Study-level results and caveats: Clinical and demographic metadata were provided uncurated, with the amount varying by source and participant.

Of note for this clone: Its antigen is currently not known. The input lacks base qualities; no much larger clone sits a single base away.

Participants in the prospective study were aged roughly 18 to 95 years, lived in approximately 26 United States geographic areas, and enrolled through a virtual design. To assign participants to cohorts, the prospective study relied on clinical history that participants themselves reported in a screening survey and a study questionnaire. In the prospective study, whole blood, serum and a nasopharyngeal or oropharyngeal swab were collected from each participant by mobile phlebotomists. Prospective study participants could optionally give additional blood draws and questionnaires over an approximately two-month period. Before DNA extraction, blood samples from the prospective study were shipped at room temperature or frozen. Spanning cysteine to phenylalanine, the CDR3 consists of 15 amino acids. Only the CDR3 portion is preserved as DNA: 45 bases, with reading frame beginning at the first base. CDR1 and CDR2 (MNHEY, SVGAGI) derive from the germline V gene. V loses 5 bases of germline sequence and J loses 3 bases, and the interval between the two ends is 16 bases.

TCRbeta CDR3 regions were amplified from genomic DNA using the immunoSEQ Assay, a bias-controlled multiplex PCR. In the source study's methods: Within the assay, amplification of reference gene primers was used to estimate how many nucleated cells each sample contained. To quantify the absolute abundance of each unique TCRbeta CDR3 rearrangement, sequence reads were collapsed and filtered. Productive Simpson clonality was computed per sample as the square root of Simpson's diversity index over productive rearrangements. As stored in TCRdb, this immuneACCESS dataset retains in-frame rearrangements with V and J assigned. A fraction of the clones does not appear; measured against another copy, unresolved V genes explain less than half of the discrepancy, and the remainder lacks a known reason. Clone size and V and J calls were adopted from that table, with D and trimming inferred from the DNA. This sample has some 220,000 clones in its table, and around 91% of those were observed once. Of the sample, about 3% falls within the top ten clones.

Sequences were obtained from PBMCs or T cells enriched from blood (not recorded which). This chain is built from TRBV6-5 and TRBJ1-2; TRBD1 is possibly the D segment (6 matching bases). This clonotype was sampled from a woman aged 18 to 35 in a cohort exposed to, infected with or recovered from COVID-19 (not recorded which). The sequenced DNA: TGTGCCAGCAGTCCCACACAGGGCGGGTACTATGGCTACACCTTC. This is translated as CASSPTQGGYYGYTF.